Listed below are T cell receptor beta chains from one sample, sequenced in a study of blood T cell repertoires in COVID-19. The assay was immunoSEQ multiplex PCR, and TCRdb's table has in-frame clones only and misses some. The data hold about 280,000 clones, with roughly 80% observed a single time. Sequenced: PBMCs or T cells enriched from blood (not recorded which). These receptors were collected from a man between 40 and 49 years old who had been exposed to COVID-19. CDR3s include the opening cysteine and the closing phenylalanine or tryptophan. Fields, in order: D gene, V gene, J gene, clone size, CDR3 protein, CDR3 DNA. A D gene is named only where the DNA matches it firmly. Clone size is given for some rows only: seen once, a few or many times, or a class if the clone is expanded.

NA,TRBV9,TRBJ1-2,NA,CASSVFLGGYTGYTF,TGTGCCAGCAGCGTCTTCCTTGGGGGGTATACTGGCTACACCTTC
NA,TRBV21-1,TRBJ1-4,NA,CASSKRPDRGRTNEKLFF,TGTGCCAGCAGCAAACGTCCCGACAGGGGACGAACTAATGAAAAACTGTTTTTT
NA,TRBV9,TRBJ1-3,NA,CASSSRGSGFSGNTIYF,TGTGCCAGCAGCTCCCGAGGATCGGGTTTTTCTGGAAACACCATATATTTT
NA,TRBV21-1,TRBJ1-4,many,CASSKGGFQGGNEKLFF,TGTGCCAGCAGCAAGGGGGGATTCCAGGGTGGGAATGAAAAACTGTTTTTT
NA,TRBV6-5,TRBJ2-2,few,CASSTNTGELFF,TGTGCCAGCTCTACGAACACCGGGGAGCTGTTTTTT
TRBD1,TRBV7-2,TRBJ1-1,NA,CASSPRDRKAFF,TGTGCCAGCAGCCCCCGGGACAGGAAAGCTTTCTTT
NA,TRBV19,TRBJ2-7,NA,CASSIFGARGEYEQYF,TGTGCCAGTAGTATCTTCGGGGCCAGGGGCGAGTACGAGCAGTACTTC
TRBD2,TRBV3-1/TRBV3-2,TRBJ2-1,few,CASSQDPRKREGLGSYNEQFF,TGTGCCAGCAGCCAAGACCCTAGAAAGCGGGAGGGTCTTGGATCCTACAATGAGCAGTTCTTC
NA,TRBV3-1/TRBV3-2,TRBJ1-3,NA,CASSSRGQSGNTIYF,TGTGCCAGCAGCTCCCGCGGACAATCTGGAAACACCATATATTTT
NA,TRBV7-9,TRBJ2-1,NA,CASSPSQYNEQFF,TGTGCCAGCAGCCCGAGTCAATACAATGAGCAGTTCTTC
TRBD1,TRBV12-3/TRBV12-4,TRBJ1-4,NA,CASTGDRGEKLFF,TGTGCCAGCACGGGTGACAGGGGCGAAAAACTGTTTTTT
NA,TRBV2,TRBJ2-5,NA,CASSAEGAETQYF,TGTGCCAGCAGTGCCGAGGGAGCGGAGACCCAGTACTTC
TRBD2,TRBV11-2,TRBJ2-3,NA,CASSLGSSGREDTQYF,TGTGCCAGCAGCTTAGGCTCTAGCGGGAGGGAAGATACGCAGTATTTT
NA,TRBV6-5,TRBJ2-5,NA,CASSYRSGTQYF,TGTGCCAGCAGTTACCGATCGGGGACCCAGTACTTC
TRBD1,TRBV2,TRBJ2-2,NA,CASRPGQGEAGELFF,TGTGCCAGCAGACCGGGACAGGGGGAAGCCGGGGAGCTGTTTTTT
NA,TRBV5-1,TRBJ2-7,NA,CASSLGGEQYF,TGCGCCAGCAGCTTAGGGGGCGAGCAGTACTTC
NA,TRBV5-4,TRBJ2-1,NA,CASSLEGAKGNEQFF,TGTGCCAGCAGCTTGGAAGGGGCGAAGGGGAATGAGCAGTTCTTC
NA,TRBV19,TRBJ2-2,NA,CATIKTTNTGELFF,TGTGCCACTATAAAAACTACGAACACCGGGGAGCTGTTTTTT
NA,TRBV11-2,TRBJ2-7,NA,CASSLFARTYEQYF,TGTGCCAGCAGCTTGTTTGCGCGGACCTACGAGCAGTACTTC
NA,TRBV20-1,TRBJ1-1,few,CSARSRDKAFF,TGCAGTGCTAGATCGAGGGACAAAGCTTTCTTT
NA,TRBV6-5,TRBJ1-2,once,CASSITHGANYGYTF,TGTGCCAGCAGTATCACGCACGGAGCTAACTATGGCTACACCTTC
NA,TRBV21-1,TRBJ2-7,NA,CASSRRGPIREQYF,TGTGCCAGCAGCAGGAGGGGCCCCATAAGGGAGCAGTACTTC
NA,TRBV13,TRBJ2-6,NA,CASSLFSGANVLTF,TGTGCCAGCAGCCTTTTTTCCGGGGCCAACGTCCTGACTTTC
TRBD2,TRBV6-6,TRBJ2-3,NA,CASSVSSGVTDTQYF,TGTGCCAGCAGTGTGTCTAGCGGGGTCACAGATACGCAGTATTTT
TRBD1,TRBV5-1,TRBJ2-5,NA,CASSPNRGKETQYF,TGCGCCAGCAGCCCCAACAGGGGTAAGGAGACCCAGTACTTC
NA,TRBV5-6,TRBJ2-7,NA,CASSFGGYEQYF,TGTGCCAGCAGCTTTGGGGGGTACGAGCAGTACTTC
NA,TRBV9,TRBJ2-6,NA,CASSPGQAGANVLTF,TGTGCCAGCAGCCCTGGACAAGCTGGGGCCAACGTCCTGACTTTC
TRBD1,TRBV5-8,TRBJ1-2,NA,CASSPGQGPYGYTF,TGTGCCAGCAGCCCAGGACAGGGGCCCTATGGCTACACCTTC
TRBD2,TRBV5-1,TRBJ2-1,NA,CASLAGGPSNEQFF,TGCGCCAGCCTAGCGGGAGGGCCGTCCAATGAGCAGTTCTTC
NA,TRBV7-8,TRBJ2-1,NA,CASSKTGYNEQFF,TGTGCCAGCAGCAAAACAGGCTACAATGAGCAGTTCTTC
NA,TRBV27,TRBJ1-1,NA,CASGLWNREILDTEAFF,TGTGCCAGCGGCCTCTGGAACAGGGAAATTTTGGACACTGAAGCTTTCTTT
NA,TRBV9,TRBJ1-2,NA,CASSVDEDYGYTF,TGTGCCAGCAGCGTAGACGAGGACTATGGCTACACCTTC
NA,TRBV10-3,TRBJ2-5,NA,CAISAGGIETQYF,TGTGCCATCAGTGCAGGCGGGATAGAGACCCAGTACTTC
TRBD1,TRBV29-1,TRBJ1-5,few,CSVVETGDQPQHF,TGCAGCGTTGTGGAGACAGGGGATCAGCCCCAGCATTTT
NA,TRBV6-5,TRBJ2-7,NA,CASSLRESYEQYF,TGTGCCAGCAGTTTACGTGAGAGCTACGAGCAGTACTTC
NA,TRBV5-1,TRBJ1-1,once,CASSPQGNTEAFF,TGCGCCAGCAGCCCACAGGGTAACACTGAAGCTTTCTTT
TRBD1,TRBV9,TRBJ1-4,NA,CASSPQTGLVEKLFF,TGTGCCAGCAGCCCCCAGACAGGGCTCGTCGAAAAACTGTTTTTT
TRBD2,TRBV3-1/TRBV3-2,TRBJ2-1,NA,CASSRAGAQYNEQFF,TGTGCCAGCAGCCGCGCGGGAGCCCAATACAATGAGCAGTTCTTC
TRBD2,TRBV30,TRBJ2-5,NA,CACQLGTSGRGARETQYF,TGTGCCTGTCAGCTCGGGACTAGCGGGAGAGGGGCAAGGGAGACCCAGTACTTC
NA,TRBV6-5,TRBJ1-5,NA,CATATGQGQQPQHF,TGTGCCACCGCTACCGGGCAGGGTCAGCAGCCCCAGCATTTT
TRBD2,TRBV7-3,TRBJ2-7,once,CASSSGRGEQYF,TGTGCCAGCTCTAGCGGGAGAGGCGAGCAGTACTTC
TRBD1,TRBV5-4,TRBJ2-3,NA,CASSSGQGTDTQYF,TGTGCCAGCAGCAGCGGACAGGGGACAGATACGCAGTATTTT
TRBD2,TRBV29-1,TRBJ2-7,NA,CSVEEGSGSGEQYF,TGCAGCGTTGAAGAGGGTAGCGGGAGTGGCGAGCAGTACTTC
TRBD1,TRBV30,TRBJ1-1,NA,CAWQTMDRGNTEAFF,TGTGCCTGGCAAACCATGGACAGGGGGAACACTGAAGCTTTCTTT
TRBD1,TRBV19,TRBJ1-2,NA,CASSISLTGAAGYTF,TGTGCCAGTAGTATATCTCTGACAGGGGCTGCTGGCTACACCTTC